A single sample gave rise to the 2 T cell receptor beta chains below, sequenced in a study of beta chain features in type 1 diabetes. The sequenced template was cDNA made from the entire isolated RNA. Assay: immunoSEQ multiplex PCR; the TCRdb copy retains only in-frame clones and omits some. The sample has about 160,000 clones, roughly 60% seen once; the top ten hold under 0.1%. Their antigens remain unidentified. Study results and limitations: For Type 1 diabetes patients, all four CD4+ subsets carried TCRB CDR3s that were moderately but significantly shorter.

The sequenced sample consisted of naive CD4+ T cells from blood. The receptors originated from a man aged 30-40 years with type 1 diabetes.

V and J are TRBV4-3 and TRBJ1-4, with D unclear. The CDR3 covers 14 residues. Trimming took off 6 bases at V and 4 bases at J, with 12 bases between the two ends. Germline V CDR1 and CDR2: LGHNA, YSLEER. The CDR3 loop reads CASSPSEGNEKLFF. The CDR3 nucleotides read TGCGCCAGCAGTCCTTCGGAGGGTAATGAAAAACTGTTTTTT.

CDR3 sequence: CASTSGAGSDIQYF. Written as DNA, the CDR3 is TGCGCCAGCACCTCCGGGGCCGGGAGTGACATTCAGTACTTC. V is TRBV5-1 and J is TRBJ2-4; D is perhaps TRBD2 (6 bases). V lost 6 bases, J lost 8 bases, and 18 bases lay in between. Germline CDR1 is SGHRS and CDR2 is YFSETQ. This CDR3 is 14 amino acids long. Full variable domain (remainder filled in from reference TRBV5-1 and TRBJ2-4): KAGVTQTPRYLIKTRGQQVTLSCSPISGHRSVSWYQQTPGQGLQFLFEYFSETQRNKGNFPGRFSGRQFSNSRSEMNVSTLELGDSALYLCASTSGAGSDIQYFGAGTRLSVL.